This T cell receptor (beta chain) was captured by sequencing in a study of siplizumab effects on memory and regulatory T cells. This CDR3 has 15 amino acids. J was trimmed by 0 bases and V by 5 bases; bases with no gene match: 2. Germline assignment: CDR1 SNHLY and CDR2 FYNNEI. Findings and caveats of the study: Naive T cells were seen as more diverse than memory cells and as major alloresponse contributors. Among mappable alloreactive CD4+ clones, the Treg-derived fraction averaged 68.8% with siplizumab versus around 26% in controls. Proliferating siplizumab-culture Tregs lacked confirmation of suppressive function.

The table came from immunoSEQ multiplex PCR; TCRdb's copy has only in-frame clones and leaves some out. Altogether approximately 100,000 clones are present, just under 95% being singletons, with the ten largest covering 1% to 1.5%. As regards this clone: Its antigen is not identified.

The receptor was derived from a human donor in good health. The source material was non-Treg CD4+ T cells sorted from blood. This chain joins TRBV2 and TRBJ2-1, with 9 bases lining up with TRBD2. The CDR3 sequence: CASSLAGTSYNEQFF. Written as DNA, the CDR3 is TGTGCCAGCAGTCTAGCGGGGACCTCCTACAATGAGCAGTTCTTC.